What follows are 20 T cell receptor beta chains derived from one specimen sequenced in a study of cytomegalovirus exposure and HLA in healthy donors. The PCR employed 60 Vbeta primers together with 13 Jbeta primers. Clones were read by immunoSEQ multiplex PCR, and TCRdb kept only the in-frame ones, dropping some. The specimen's table records tens of thousands of clones. Sequencing used PBMCs. Receptors originate from a woman aged 25 to 39 in good health and CMV-seropositive.

The chain has TRBV5-4 and TRBJ2-7, with 7 bases lining up with TRBD1. The V gene end was trimmed by 4 bases and the J gene end by 6 bases; junction bases not matched to a gene: 13. CDR3 size: 15 residues. Germline V gives CDR1 SGHNT, CDR2 YYREEE (reference sequence). CDR3 amino acids: CASSVGQERGFEQYF. The CDR3 DNA reads TGTGCCAGCAGCGTCGGACAGGAAAGGGGTTTCGAGCAGTACTTC.

This chain links TRBV6-5 with TRBJ2-1, with 7 bases identical to TRBD1. V dropped 2 bases and J dropped 4; count of bases not matched to a gene: 2. This CDR3 comprises 14 residues. CDR1 is MNHEY and CDR2 is SVGAGI in the germline V gene. CDR3 in DNA: TGTGCCAGCAGTTACGCGACAGGGTACAATGAGCAGTTCTTC. Its protein is CASSYATGYNEQFF.

V usage is TRBV5-1 and J usage is TRBJ1-2; D perhaps matches TRBD1 (6 bases). The CDR3 sequence is 15 residues long. Germline V gene data show CDR1 as SGHRS and CDR2 as YFSETQ. Trimming left V 1 base short and J 8 bases short, with 18 bases between. CDR3 DNA: TGCGCCAGCAGCTTGAGTGAGCAGGGGCCAGGCGGCTACACCTTC. This translates into CASSLSEQGPGGYTF. The full variable domain, in which reference TRBV5-1 and TRBJ1-2 provide the parts outside the CDR3, is KAGVTQTPRYLIKTRGQQVTLSCSPISGHRSVSWYQQTPGQGLQFLFEYFSETQRNKGNFPGRFSGRQFSNSRSEMNVSTLELGDSALYLCASSLSEQGPGGYTFGSGTRLTVV.

The chain uses TRBV5-6 and TRBJ1-5, with 7 bases matching TRBD1. The germline V gene has CDR1 SGHDT and CDR2 YYEEEE. The CDR3 covers 15 residues. Unmatched junction bases numbered 3, after V lost 3 bases and J lost 0 bases. CDR3 sequence reads: CASSYGTVSNQPQHF. CDR3 DNA: TGTGCCAGCAGCTACGGGACAGTTAGCAATCAGCCCCAGCATTTT.

V gene TRBV27 combines with J gene TRBJ1-4; TRBD1 is a possible D gene (6 bases). V shed 7 bases and J shed 6 bases, with 15 bases lying between them. There are 14 residues in the CDR3. Germline V CDR1 and CDR2: MNHEY, SMNVEV (reference sequence). The CDR3 sequence is CASTPRGGHEKLFF. For the CDR3, the DNA is TGTGCCAGCACCCCTAGGGGGGGTCATGAAAAACTGTTTTTT. The full variable domain, with the rest looked up from reference TRBV27 and TRBJ1-4, is EAQVTQNPRYLITVTGKKLTVTCSQNMNHEYMSWYRQDPGLGLRQIYYSMNVEVTDKGDVPEGYKVSRKEKRNFPLILESPSPNQTSLYFCASTPRGGHEKLFFGSGTQLSVL.

Notes on this clone: Other nucleotide sequences in the sample specify the same CDR3. The chain combines TRBV18 with TRBJ2-3; 8 nucleotides match TRBD2. Germline CDR1 reads KGHSH; CDR2 reads LQKENI. The CDR3 length is 19 residues. Trimming removed 4 bases from V and 0 bases from J; junction bases left unmatched: 15. CDR3 sequence reads: CASSRLGVSGTPSTDTQYF. CDR3 bases: TGTGCCAGCTCACGGCTGGGGGTTAGCGGGACACCTAGCACAGATACGCAGTATTTT.

The chain uses TRBV4-2 and TRBJ2-7; D is unclear. V was clipped by 3 bases and J by 0 bases, with 12 bases between them. The CDR3 is 15 amino acids. Per germline, CDR1 LGHNA and CDR2 YNFKEQ. DNA of the CDR3: TGTGCCAGCAGCCAGGAGACCGATAGCTCCTACGAGCAGTACTTC. This codes for CASSQETDSSYEQYF.

The V gene is TRBV6-5, the J gene TRBJ2-1, with D tentatively TRBD1 (6 bases). Germline assignment: CDR1 MNHEY and CDR2 SVGAGI. V lost 8 bases and J 6 bases, leaving 8 bases between the germline ends. CDR3 size: 11 residues. CDR3 loop: CASGRGNEQFF. The CDR3 nucleotides are TGTGCCAGCGGCAGGGGCAATGAGCAGTTCTTC.

This CDR3 reads CASSIPGLEYGYTF. The CDR3 coding sequence is TGTGCCAGCAGCATCCCAGGGTTAGAGTATGGCTACACCTTC. The chain has TRBV5-6 and TRBJ1-2, with D possibly TRBD1 on 5 matching bases. The V gene lost 4 bases and the J gene lost 5 bases, with 15 bases spanning the gap. The CDR3 is 14 residues long. In germline, CDR1 is SGHDT, CDR2 YYEEEE. Full variable domain (missing parts from reference TRBV5-6 and TRBJ1-2): DAGVTQSPTHLIKTRGQQVTLRCSPKSGHDTVSWYQQALGQGPQFIFQYYEEEERQRGNFPDRFSGHQFPNYSSELNVNALLLGDSALYLCASSIPGLEYGYTFGSGTRLTVV.

The chain links TRBV9 to TRBJ1-4; D remains ambiguous. From germline, CDR1 is SGDLS and CDR2 YYNGEE. There are 12 residues in the CDR3. V shed 3 bases and J shed 8 bases, with 8 bases lying between them. The CDR3 nucleotides read TGTGCCAGCAGCGCCGGAGGGGAAAAACTGTTTTTT. It encodes CASSAGGEKLFF.

With regard to this clone: One junction end does not reproduce the germline sequence, and a read error may be involved. Additional DNA sequences in this sample encode the identical CDR3. The chain couples TRBV6-5 to TRBJ1-1; D remains ambiguous. Germline loops: CDR1 MNHEY, CDR2 SVGAGI. This CDR3 spans 12 amino acids. CDR3 DNA sequence: TGTGCCAGCAGTTATGGAGGAACTGAAGATTTCTTT. This codes for CASSYGGTEDFF.

The chain recombines TRBV6-1 with TRBJ2-1, with D possibly matching TRBD1 (6 bases). The CDR3 sequence is 13 residues long. Germline V gene data show CDR1 as MNHNS and CDR2 as SASEGT. V was cut by 6 bases and J by 8 bases, with 14 bases left in between. CDR3 in DNA: TGTGCCAGCAGGGTAAACAGGGTCCATGAGCAGTTCTTC. Its protein product is CASRVNRVHEQFF.

The rearrangement uses TRBV5-6 and TRBJ2-7; 8 bases agree with TRBD1. The V and J ends lost 3 bases and 5 bases, in that order; junction bases with no gene match: 7. CDR1 is SGHDT and CDR2 is YYEEEE in the germline V gene. The CDR3 totals 14 residues. CDR3 coding DNA: TGTGCCAGCAGCTACAACAGGGGGATGCACGAGCAGTACTTC. Translation: CASSYNRGMHEQYF.

The gene calls are TRBV7-9 and TRBJ2-7; possibly TRBD2 for D (6 bases). V gave up 3 bases and J gave up 2 bases, with 11 bases separating them. Germline-derived CDR1 and CDR2 are SEHNR and FQNEAQ (reference sequence). This CDR3 spans 14 amino acids. The CDR3 sequence: CASSFRGATYEQYF. DNA of the CDR3: TGTGCCAGCAGCTTTCGCGGGGCCACCTACGAGCAGTACTTC.

The chain joins TRBV30 to TRBJ1-5; 7 bases fit TRBD1. This CDR3 spans 14 amino acids. Germline loops: CDR1 GTSNPN, CDR2 SVGIG (reference sequence). The V gene end was trimmed by 5 bases and the J gene end by 4 bases; junction bases not matched to a gene: 8. The CDR3 DNA reads as TGTGCCTGGGCCTCAGGGGGGCAGAATCAGCCCCAGCATTTT. Translation: CAWASGGQNQPQHF.

V gene TRBV11-3 combines with J gene TRBJ1-1; a weak D match, TRBD1 (6 bases). The CDR3 extends over 13 amino acids. The V gene lost 4 bases and the J gene lost 10 bases, with 16 bases spanning the gap. Germline CDR1 SGHNT, CDR2 YENEEA. The CDR3 sequence: CASSSQIGQRAFF. The CDR3 coding sequence is TGTGCCAGCAGCTCCCAGATTGGACAGAGAGCTTTCTTT.

The V call is TRBV27, the J call TRBJ1-5; D ambiguous. Between the trimmed V and J ends, which lost 1 base and 3 bases, there was a span of 13 bases. The CDR3 is made up of 16 amino acids. Germline values: CDR1 MNHEY, CDR2 SMNVEV (reference sequence). CDR3 sequence reads: CASSLYSSNPNQPQHF. The CDR3 region has the DNA TGTGCCAGCAGTTTATACAGTTCCAACCCCAATCAGCCCCAGCATTTT.

DNA for the CDR3: TGTGCCAGCTCACCACCGATATCGGGGAGGCCCTACAATGAGCAGTTCTTC. Encoded protein: CASSPPISGRPYNEQFF. The chain has TRBV18 and TRBJ2-1; a weak D match, TRBD2 (6 bases). V lost 0 bases and J 2 bases, leaving 14 bases between the germline ends. Looked up from germline, CDR1 is KGHSH and CDR2 is LQKENI. The CDR3 has 17 residues.

This chain links TRBV4-2 with TRBJ1-1; no clear D gene. The ends were cut back, 1 base at V and 4 bases at J, with 10 bases in the middle. The length of the CDR3 is 14 residues. CDR1 is LGHNA, CDR2 YNFKEQ, per germline. CDR3 protein: CASSQVGEATEAFF. For the CDR3, the DNA is TGTGCCAGCAGCCAAGTCGGGGAGGCCACTGAAGCTTTCTTT.

V and J are TRBV6-5 and TRBJ2-1; D is possibly TRBD2 (6 bases). The length of the CDR3 is 15 residues. The V end lost 2 bases, the J end lost 3 bases, and 11 bases lay between the germline ends. Looked up from germline, CDR1 is MNHEY and CDR2 is SVGAGI. For the CDR3, the DNA is TGTGCCAGCAGTTACCTGGGCGGGGACTACAATGAGCAGTTCTTC. Its translation is CASSYLGGDYNEQFF.